These 8 T cell receptor beta chains share one sample of origin, sequenced in a study of blood T cell repertoires in COVID-19 (dated by TCRdb to 2018 to 2020). Library creation used the immunoSEQ multiplex PCR assay. TCRdb retrieved this table from immuneACCESS and kept in-frame rearrangements only. Not all clones are present; in checked studies, unresolved V genes account for under half, and no reason is known for the remainder. Across this sample there are about 130,000 clones, with more than 90% seen only once. Approximately 5% of the sample goes to the ten largest clones. Sequencing was done on a sample of peripheral blood. All receptors come from a man between 60 and 70 years old with COVID-19, enrolled during active disease.

This chain uses TRBV12-3 or TRBV12-4 with TRBJ1-1; TRBD1 aligns across 7 bases. J lost 8 bases, V lost 4 bases, and 1 base had no gene match. This CDR3 is built from 11 residues. The CDR3 region has the DNA TGTGCCAGCAGTTGGACAGGCGAAGCTTTCTTT. Amino acid sequence: CASSWTGEAFF.

Only a few counts were recorded for this clone. V is TRBV11-2 and J is TRBJ2-7; tentatively, D is TRBD2 (6 bases). V was shortened by 3 bases and J by 3 bases, with 15 bases between the two germline ends. The CDR3 runs 15 residues. Germline lookup yields CDR1 SGHAT and CDR2 FQNNGV. CDR3 nucleotides: TGTGCCAGCAGCTTGTTTGGCGGGAAAGGCTACGAGCAGTACTTC. Translating gives CASSLFGGKGYEQYF. Supplemented by reference TRBV11-2 and TRBJ2-7, the full variable domain reads EAGVAQSPRYKIIEKRQSVAFWCNPISGHATLYWYQQILGQGPKLLIQFQNNGVVDDSQLPKDRFSAERLKGVDSTLKIQPAKLEDSAVYLCASSLFGGKGYEQYFGPGTRLTVT.

This clone was observed a handful of times. The V call is TRBV28, the J call TRBJ2-7; 10 bases fit TRBD2. V lost 6 bases, J lost 6 bases, and 11 bases stayed unmatched. The CDR3 contains 15 residues. Germline V CDR1 and CDR2: MDHEN, SYDVKM. CDR3 in DNA: TGTGCCAGCAGCATGAACAGCGGGAGGGGTTCCGAGCAGTACTTC. It codes for CASSMNSGRGSEQYF.

The chain uses TRBV7-2 and TRBJ2-2; a weak D match, TRBD1 (6 bases). With 6 bases removed from V and 3 bases from J, the gap between germline ends came to 20 bases. The CDR3 has 17 residues. The germline gives CDR1 SGHTA, CDR2 FQGNSA. This CDR3 reads CASSRTPGVGDTGELFF. CDR3 sequence (DNA): TGTGCCAGCAGTCGTACCCCAGGGGTAGGGGACACCGGGGAGCTGTTTTTT.

The chain combines TRBV19 with TRBJ2-1; TRBD1 matches 9 bases. The CDR3 contains 14 residues. Trimming took 7 bases from V and 7 from J; bases not matched to a gene: 8. CDR1 and CDR2 from the germline V gene are LNHDA and SQIVND (reference sequence). CDR3 residues: CASTGTGTANEQFF. The CDR3 nucleotides read TGTGCCAGTACCGGGACAGGGACCGCAAATGAGCAGTTCTTC.

This clone was seen only a few times. The chain joins TRBV5-5 to TRBJ2-1; TRBD2 is a possible D gene (6 bases). The CDR3 is 15 residues long. Germline V lookup: CDR1 SGHKS, CDR2 YYEKEE (reference sequence). V lost 1 base and J lost 0, with 8 bases in between. The CDR3 spells CASSLRGDSYNEQFF. The DNA of the CDR3 is TGTGCCAGCAGCTTGCGCGGGGACTCCTACAATGAGCAGTTCTTC. The full variable domain, completed using reference TRBV5-5 and TRBJ2-1, is DAGVTQSPTHLIKTRGQQVTLRCSPISGHKSVSWYQQVLGQGPQFIFQYYEKEERGRGNFPDRFSARQFPNYSSELNVNALLLGDSALYLCASSLRGDSYNEQFFGPGTRLTVL.

Note on this clone: This same CDR3 is encoded by further DNA sequences in the sample. The chain is built from TRBV2 and TRBJ1-1, with 8 bases lining up with TRBD1. J was trimmed by 4 bases and V by 6 bases; bases with no gene match: 1. CDR3 size: 12 residues. CDR1 and CDR2 (germline): SNHLY, FYNNEI. Here the CDR3 reads CASRTGGTEAFF. CDR3 nucleotides: TGTGCCAGCAGAACAGGGGGCACTGAAGCTTTCTTT.

The genes are TRBV7-2 and TRBJ2-7, with 10 bases identical to TRBD2. The CDR3 sequence is 16 residues long. The ends lost 4 bases at V and 5 bases at J; junction bases unmatched: 11. The germline V gene has CDR1 SGHTA and CDR2 FQGNSA. The CDR3 region is CASSSFPAGGPNEQYF. In nucleotides, the CDR3 is TGTGCCAGCAGCTCCTTTCCAGCGGGAGGGCCAAACGAGCAGTACTTC.